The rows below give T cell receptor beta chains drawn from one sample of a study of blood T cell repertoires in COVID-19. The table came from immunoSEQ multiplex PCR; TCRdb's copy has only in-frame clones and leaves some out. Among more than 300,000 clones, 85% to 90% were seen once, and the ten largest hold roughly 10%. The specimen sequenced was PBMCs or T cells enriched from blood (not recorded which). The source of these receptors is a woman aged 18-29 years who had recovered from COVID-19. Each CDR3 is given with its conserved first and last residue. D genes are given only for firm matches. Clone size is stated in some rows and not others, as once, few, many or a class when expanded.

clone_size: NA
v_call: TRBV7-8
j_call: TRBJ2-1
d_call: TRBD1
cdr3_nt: TGTGCCAGCAGCTTAGAAGGGACAGAAAGGTTTCATGAGCAGTTCTTC
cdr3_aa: CASSLEGTERFHEQFF

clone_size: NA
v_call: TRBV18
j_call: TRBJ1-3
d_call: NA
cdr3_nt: TGTGCCAGCTCAACTCGCCTCGTCTCTGGAAACACCATATATTTT
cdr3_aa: CASSTRLVSGNTIYF

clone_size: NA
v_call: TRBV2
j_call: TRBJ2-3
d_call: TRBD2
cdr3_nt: TGTGCCAGCAGTGAGGACGCGGGAGGGCCCCTAAGCACAGATACGCAGTATTTT
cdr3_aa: CASSEDAGGPLSTDTQYF

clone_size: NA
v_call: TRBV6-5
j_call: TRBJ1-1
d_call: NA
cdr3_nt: TGTGCCAGCAGTTACACAGAACTGAACACTGAAGCTTTCTTT
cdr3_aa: CASSYTELNTEAFF

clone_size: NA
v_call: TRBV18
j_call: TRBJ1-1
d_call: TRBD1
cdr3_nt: TGTGCCAGCTTGACAGGACAGGACACTGAAGCTTTCTTT
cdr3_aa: CASLTGQDTEAFF

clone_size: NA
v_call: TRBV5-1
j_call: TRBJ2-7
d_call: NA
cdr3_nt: TGCGCCAGCAGCTTGGGAGACATTGCCTACGAGCAGTACTTC
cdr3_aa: CASSLGDIAYEQYF

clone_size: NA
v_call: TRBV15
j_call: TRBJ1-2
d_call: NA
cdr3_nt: TGTGCCACCAGCAGATCCATGGACAGTTTCTATGGCTACACCTTC
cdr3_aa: CATSRSMDSFYGYTF

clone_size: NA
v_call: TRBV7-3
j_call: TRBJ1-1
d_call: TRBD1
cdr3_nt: TGTGCCAGCAGCTCCGGACAGGGCACTGAAGCTTTCTTT
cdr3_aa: CASSSGQGTEAFF

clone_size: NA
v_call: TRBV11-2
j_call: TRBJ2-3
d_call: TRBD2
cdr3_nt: TGTGCCAGCAGCTTATGGGGGGGGACGGGAACAGATACGCAGTATTTT
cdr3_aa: CASSLWGGTGTDTQYF

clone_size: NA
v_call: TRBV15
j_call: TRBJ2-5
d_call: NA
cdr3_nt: TGTGCCACCAGCGGTAGGGGAAGGTGGGCCCAAGGGACCCAGTACTTC
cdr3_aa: CATSGRGRWAQGTQYF

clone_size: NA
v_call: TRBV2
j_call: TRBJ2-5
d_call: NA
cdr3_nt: TGTGCCAGCAGCGGAAGTGGGGGGGGCGCGGAGACCCAGTACTTC
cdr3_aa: CASSGSGGGAETQYF

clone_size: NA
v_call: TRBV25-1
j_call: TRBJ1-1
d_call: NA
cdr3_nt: TGTGCCAGCAGTGAATACCACTCAGGGAAGGCTGAAGCTTTCTTT
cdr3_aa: CASSEYHSGKAEAFF

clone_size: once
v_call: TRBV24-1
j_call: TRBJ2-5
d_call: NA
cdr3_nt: TGTGCCACCAGTGAGGCCCACCAAGAGACCCAGTACTTC
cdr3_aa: CATSEAHQETQYF

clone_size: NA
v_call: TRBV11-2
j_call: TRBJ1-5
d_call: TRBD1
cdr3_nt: TGTGCCAGCAGCTTGGGACAGGGTTCTTCGGGCAATCAGCCCCAGCATTTT
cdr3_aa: CASSLGQGSSGNQPQHF

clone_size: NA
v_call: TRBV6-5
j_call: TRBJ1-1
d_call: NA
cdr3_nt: TGTGCCAGCAGTTCGGGAGTGGGGTCTCTGGACACTGAAGCTTTCTTT
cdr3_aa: CASSSGVGSLDTEAFF

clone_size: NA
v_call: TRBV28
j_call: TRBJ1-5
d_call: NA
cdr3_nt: TGTGCCAGCAGTTTCGCGGGGGTCTGGGCCCAGCATTTT
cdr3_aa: CASSFAGVWAQHF

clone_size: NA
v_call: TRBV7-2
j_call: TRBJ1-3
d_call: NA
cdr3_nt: TGTGCCAGCACCCTAGGAGGGGACTCTGGAAACACCATATATTTT
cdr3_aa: CASTLGGDSGNTIYF

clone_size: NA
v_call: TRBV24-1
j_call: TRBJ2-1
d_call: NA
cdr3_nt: TGTGCCACCAGTGATTTAGGTAGCGAGGATGAGCAGTTCTTC
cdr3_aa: CATSDLGSEDEQFF

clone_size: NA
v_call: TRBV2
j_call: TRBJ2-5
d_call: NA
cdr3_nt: TGTGCCAGCAGGAGAGTAGAGACCCAGTACTTC
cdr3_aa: CASRRVETQYF

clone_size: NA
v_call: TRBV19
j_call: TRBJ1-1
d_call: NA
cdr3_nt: TGTGCCAGTAGTATCAGGGCTGGGAACACTGAAGCTTTCTTT
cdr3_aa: CASSIRAGNTEAFF

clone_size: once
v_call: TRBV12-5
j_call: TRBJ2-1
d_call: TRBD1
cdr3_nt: TGTGCTAGTGGTTTGGTACTTCAGGGGGCGGGAAATGAGCAGTTCTTC
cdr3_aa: CASGLVLQGAGNEQFF

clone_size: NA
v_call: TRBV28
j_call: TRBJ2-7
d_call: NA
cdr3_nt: TGTGCCAGCAGTTCCGGGGTCTACGAGCAGTACTTC
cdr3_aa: CASSSGVYEQYF

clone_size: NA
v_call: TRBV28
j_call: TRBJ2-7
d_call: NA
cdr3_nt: TGTGCCAGCAGTCAACTACGGGGCGAGCAGTACTTC
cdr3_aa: CASSQLRGEQYF

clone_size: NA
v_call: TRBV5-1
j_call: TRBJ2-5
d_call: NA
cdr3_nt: TGCGCCACCAGCCTTGAGTGGGGGCCGTTCCAAGAGACCCAGTACTTC
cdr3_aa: CATSLEWGPFQETQYF

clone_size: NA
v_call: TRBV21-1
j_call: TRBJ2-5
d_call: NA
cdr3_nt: TGTGCCAGCAGCCCCCGGAGCCGCAACCAGTACTTC
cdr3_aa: CASSPRSRNQYF

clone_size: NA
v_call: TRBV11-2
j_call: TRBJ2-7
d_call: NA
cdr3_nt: TGTGCCAGCAGCTCCGGTGGGCATCCCGAGCAGTACTTC
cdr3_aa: CASSSGGHPEQYF

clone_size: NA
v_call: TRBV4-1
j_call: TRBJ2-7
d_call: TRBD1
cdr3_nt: TGCGCCAGCAGCCAAGTGCTCCAGACAGGGGACCGCTCCTACGAGCAGTACTTC
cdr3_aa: CASSQVLQTGDRSYEQYF

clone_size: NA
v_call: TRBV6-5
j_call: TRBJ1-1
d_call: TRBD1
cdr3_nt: TGTGCCAGCAGTAAGCCGGGACAGGGGATCACTGAAGCTTTCTTT
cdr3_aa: CASSKPGQGITEAFF

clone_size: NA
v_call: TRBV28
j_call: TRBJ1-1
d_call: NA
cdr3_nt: TGTGCCAGCAGTTTAGGGGAGTTGGTTATGACTGAAGCTTTCTTT
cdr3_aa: CASSLGELVMTEAFF

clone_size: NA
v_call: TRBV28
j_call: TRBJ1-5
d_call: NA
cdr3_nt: TGTGCCAGCAGTTTAAGTTTGCAGACTCCCCAGCATTTT
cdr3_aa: CASSLSLQTPQHF

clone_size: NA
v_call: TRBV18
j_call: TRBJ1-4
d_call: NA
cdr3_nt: TGTGCCAGCTCACGGGAACAGGTTCTTAATGAAAAACTGTTTTTT
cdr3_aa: CASSREQVLNEKLFF

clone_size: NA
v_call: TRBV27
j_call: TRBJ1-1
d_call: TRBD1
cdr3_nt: TGTGCCAGCAGTTCGGACAGGGGGCTTGTGTTGACTGAAGCTTTCTTT
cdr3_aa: CASSSDRGLVLTEAFF

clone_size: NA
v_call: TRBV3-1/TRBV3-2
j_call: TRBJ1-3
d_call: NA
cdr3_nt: TGTGCCAGCAGCCAGACTAGAAACACCATATATTTT
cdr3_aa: CASSQTRNTIYF

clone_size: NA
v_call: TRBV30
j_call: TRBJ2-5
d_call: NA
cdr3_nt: TGTGCCTGGAGTGTCTTAGAGACCCAGTACTTC
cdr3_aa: CAWSVLETQYF

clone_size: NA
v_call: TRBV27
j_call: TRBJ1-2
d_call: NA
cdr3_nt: TGTGCCAGCAGTTTGCACAGCCTAGAGGGTGGCTACACCTTC
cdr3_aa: CASSLHSLEGGYTF

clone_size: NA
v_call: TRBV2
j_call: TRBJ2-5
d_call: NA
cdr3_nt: TGTGCCGGATTAAGACAGGACCAAGAGACCCAGTACTTC
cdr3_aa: CAGLRQDQETQYF

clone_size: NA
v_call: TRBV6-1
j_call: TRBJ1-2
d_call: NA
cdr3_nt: TGTGCCAGCAGTGAAGGGGGACTGCTCGGCTACACCTTC
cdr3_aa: CASSEGGLLGYTF

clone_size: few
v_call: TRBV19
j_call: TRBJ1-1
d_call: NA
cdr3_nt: TGTGCCAGTAGTATGGTTGGAGGGATCGCTGAAGCTTTCTTT
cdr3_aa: CASSMVGGIAEAFF

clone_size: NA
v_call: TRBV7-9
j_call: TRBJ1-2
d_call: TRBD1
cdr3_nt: TGTGCCAGCAATGACAGGGTTGGCGGCTACACCTTC
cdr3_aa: CASNDRVGGYTF

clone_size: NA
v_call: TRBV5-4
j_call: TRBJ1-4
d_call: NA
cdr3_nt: TGTGCCAGCAGCTTGATCGGCGGTAATGAAAAACTGTTTTTT
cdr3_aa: CASSLIGGNEKLFF

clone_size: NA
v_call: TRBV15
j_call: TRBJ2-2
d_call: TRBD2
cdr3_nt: TGTGCCACCAGCAGGGCGGGGGCGAACACCGGGGAGCTGTTTTTT
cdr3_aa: CATSRAGANTGELFF

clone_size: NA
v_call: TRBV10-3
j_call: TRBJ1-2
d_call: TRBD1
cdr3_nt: TGTGCCATCAGTGCGGACAGGGAACCCACCGTTGGCTACACCTTC
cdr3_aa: CAISADREPTVGYTF

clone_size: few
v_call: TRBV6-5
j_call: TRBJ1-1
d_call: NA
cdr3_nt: TGTGCCAGCAGTTCCCACAGGGTTGACACTGAAGCTTTCTTT
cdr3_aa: CASSSHRVDTEAFF

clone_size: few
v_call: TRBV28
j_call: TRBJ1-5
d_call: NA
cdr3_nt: TGTGCCAGCAGGGGCGGGAGCAATCAGCCCCAGCATTTT
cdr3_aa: CASRGGSNQPQHF

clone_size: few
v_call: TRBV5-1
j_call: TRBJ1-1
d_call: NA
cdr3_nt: TGCGCCAGCAGCTTGGCGGGGGGACGCACTGAAGCTTTCTTT
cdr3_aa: CASSLAGGRTEAFF

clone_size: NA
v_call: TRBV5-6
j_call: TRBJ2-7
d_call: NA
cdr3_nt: TGTGCCAGCAGCTTACAGCTATACTACGAGCAGTACTTC
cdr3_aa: CASSLQLYYEQYF

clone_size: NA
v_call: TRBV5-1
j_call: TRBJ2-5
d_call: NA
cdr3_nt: TGCGCCAGCAGCTTGGGACAGACCACCCAGTACTTC
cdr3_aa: CASSLGQTTQYF

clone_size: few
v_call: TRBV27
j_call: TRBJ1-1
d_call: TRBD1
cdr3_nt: TGTGCCAGCACGCCGACAGGGGGCCTTCTTGAAGCTTTCTTT
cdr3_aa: CASTPTGGLLEAFF

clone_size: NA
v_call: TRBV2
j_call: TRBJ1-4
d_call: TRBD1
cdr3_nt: TGTGCCAGCAACAAAGCGACAGGGTTGGATGAAAAACTGTTTTTT
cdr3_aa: CASNKATGLDEKLFF